This T cell receptor beta chain derives from a study of blood T cell repertoires in COVID-19. Study-level background: Acute and convalescent COVID-19 specimens originated in the United States, Italy and Spain. In each case, the material was cDNA or gDNA derived from T cells, B-cell-depleted T cells, or PBMCs.

V gave up 1 base and J gave up 10 bases; unmatched junction bases: 6. The CDR3 covers 14 residues. Per the germline V gene, CDR1 is SGHDN and CDR2 is FVKESK. In the study's own analysis: Nucleated cell counts were estimated from reference gene primer amplification. The protocol was immunoSEQ multiplex PCR, while the TCRdb copy is restricted to in-frame clones and leaves out a portion. V, J and clone size are those of that table, while D and trimming were read from the DNA. The sample has about 200,000 clones, around 80% seen once. Sequences were obtained from peripheral blood. The receptor was isolated from an older woman with COVID-19, enrolled during active disease. The chain couples TRBV14 to TRBJ1-4, with 7 bases matching TRBD1. The CDR3 loop is CASSQVGQRGKLFF. The CDR3 DNA reads as TGTGCCAGCAGCCAAGTGGGACAGCGTGGAAAACTGTTTTTT.